The clone carrying this T cell receptor (beta chain) was seen repeatedly, ten times or more. Its antigen is not known. Amplified TCR beta CDR3 regions were obtained using RNA transcripts as template. An initial RT-PCR round employing HTBI primers preceded a second-round multiplex PCR. TCRdb re-called the multiplex PCR reads through MiXCR, storing one row per CDR3 protein. Among some 750,000 distinct CDR3 sequences listed, approximately 40% were seen once. These data belong to a study of Graves' ophthalmopathy and Graves' hyperthyroidism. As for the study in general: Peripheral blood collection took place at initial diagnosis, before any treatment.

Trimming pared 3 bases from V and 3 bases from J, leaving 12 bases between. Germline assignment: CDR1 SGHTA and CDR2 FQGNSA. The CDR3 is 14 amino acids. The authors diagnosed from clinical symptoms, serum thyroxine, TRAb, thyroid ultrasound and orbital computed tomography. Study outcomes and limitations: Most expanded thyroid clonotypes above 0.001 frequency also appeared in blood.

This chain joins TRBV7-2 and TRBJ2-7; no firm D call. This receptor was taken from an adult man with Graves' ophthalmopathy. The sample consisted of peripheral blood. The CDR3 loop is CASSFLDTYYEQYF. The CDR3 DNA reads as TGTGCCAGCAGCTTCCTAGACACCTACTACGAGCAGTACTTC.